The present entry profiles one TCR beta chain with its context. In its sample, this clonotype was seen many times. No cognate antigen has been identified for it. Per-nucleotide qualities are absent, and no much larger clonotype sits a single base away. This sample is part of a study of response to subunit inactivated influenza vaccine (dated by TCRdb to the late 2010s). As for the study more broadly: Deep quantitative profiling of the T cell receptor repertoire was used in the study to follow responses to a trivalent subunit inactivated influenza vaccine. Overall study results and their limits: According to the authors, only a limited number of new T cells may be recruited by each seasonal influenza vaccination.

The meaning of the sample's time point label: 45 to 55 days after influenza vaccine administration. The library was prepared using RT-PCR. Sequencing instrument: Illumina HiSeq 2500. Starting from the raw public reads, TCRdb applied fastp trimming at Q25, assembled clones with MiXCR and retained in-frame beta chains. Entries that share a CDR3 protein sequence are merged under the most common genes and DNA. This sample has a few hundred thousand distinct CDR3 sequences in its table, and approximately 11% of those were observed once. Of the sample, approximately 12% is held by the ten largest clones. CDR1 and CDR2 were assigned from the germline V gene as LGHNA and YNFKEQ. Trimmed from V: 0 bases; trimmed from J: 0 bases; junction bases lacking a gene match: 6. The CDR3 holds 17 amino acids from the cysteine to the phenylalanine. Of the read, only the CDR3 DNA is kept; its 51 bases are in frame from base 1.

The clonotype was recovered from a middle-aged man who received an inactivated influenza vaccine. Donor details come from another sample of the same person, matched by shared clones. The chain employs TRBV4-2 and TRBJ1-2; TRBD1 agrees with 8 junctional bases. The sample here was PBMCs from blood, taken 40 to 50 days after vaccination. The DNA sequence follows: TGTGCCAGCAGCCAAGAGGGGGGGACAGGCACTAACTATGGCTACACCTTC. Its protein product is CASSQEGGTGTNYGYTF.